The clone carrying this TCR beta chain was seen more than once but under ten times. As yet, its antigen is unknown. Per the germline V gene, CDR1 is SEHNR and CDR2 is FQNEAQ (reference sequence). Germline trimming cut 5 bases from V and 3 bases from J; bases unmatched to any gene: 7. CDR3 length equals 16 residues. MiXCR, run by TCRdb on the reads, gives a single entry per CDR3 protein. This sample has some 920,000 distinct CDR3 sequences; around 32% occur once, and the top ten carry more than 12%. This entry belongs to a study of T cell repertoires in cytomegalovirus infection. The rearrangement uses TRBV7-9 and TRBJ2-3; 11 bases map to TRBD2. The sample in question was cultured CD8+ T cells from PBMCs, obtained from culture after CMV antigen stimulation. This TCR derives from a human donor in good health (CMV status not recorded). Some clones in this sample may be carry-over from other donors' samples. Here the CDR3 reads CASSALVAGGTDTQYF. The CDR3 nucleotides are TGTGCCAGCAGCGCCTTAGTAGCGGGGGGGACAGATACGCAGTATTTT. Full variable domain (outside the CDR3, taken from reference TRBV7-9 and TRBJ2-3): DTGVSQNPRHKITKRGQNVTFRCDPISEHNRLYWYRQTLGQGPEFLTYFQNEAQLEKSRLLSDRFSAERPKGSFSTLEIQRTEQGDSAMYLCASSALVAGGTDTQYFGPGTRLTVL.